One and the same sample provided the 4 T cell receptor beta chains below, sequenced in a study of T-cell reconstitution after alpha-beta-depleted transplantation in children listed by TCRdb under 2016. Library creation used PCR. The listed sequencing device is Illumina HiSeq 2500. To normalize quantification of the TCRbeta repertoire, the TCR libraries were built with molecular barcoding that relied on unique molecular identifiers. Using fastp at Q25 and MiXCR, TCRdb reprocessed the public reads and kept productive beta chains. Every entry covers one CDR3 protein and lists the most common genes and DNA from its rows. The sample includes about 230,000 distinct CDR3 sequences, with about a tenth observed a single time. Roughly 30% of the sample comes from the top ten. Per the publication, the treatment or condition label means: allogeneic hematopoietic cell transplantation with graft depleted of TCRalphabeta T cells and CD19 B cells.

The source material was PBMCs, sampled before TCRalphabeta/CD19-depleted stem cell transplant. The receptors stem from a child less than two years old with acute myeloid leukemia, due to receive a stem cell transplant.

This clonotype was seen ten or more times. The CDR3 DNA is TGCGCCAGCAGCCAAGGGAAACTAAGTCTGGACGAGCAGTACTTC. Translating it yields CASSQGKLSLDEQYF. The chain employs TRBV4-1 and TRBJ2-7; D gene ambiguous. V lost 1 base and J lost 5, with 15 bases in between. The CDR3 contains 15 residues. Per germline, CDR1 MGHRA and CDR2 YSYEKL.

In this sample, this clonotype turned up many times. This chain links TRBV6-2 or TRBV6-3 with TRBJ2-3, with 7 bases lining up with TRBD2. The CDR3 totals 16 residues. V lost 2 bases, J lost 1 base, and 6 bases stayed unmatched. Germline loops: CDR1 MNHEY, CDR2 SVGEGT. CDR3 DNA: TGTGCCAGCAGTTACGCGAGAGCGGGACGCACAGATACGCAGTATTTT. Amino acids: CASSYARAGRTDTQYF.

The table lists this clonotype with many counts. The chain joins TRBV5-1 to TRBJ1-2, with D hard to call. The CDR3 consists of 12 residues. Per germline, CDR1 SGHRS and CDR2 YFSETQ. V lost 4 bases, J lost 6 bases, and 10 bases lay in between. CDR3: CASSLVSDGYTF. In DNA form, the CDR3 reads TGCGCCAGCAGCCTCGTTTCGGATGGCTACACCTTC.

Concerning this clonotype: The junction differs from germline at one of its ends, possibly a read error. The chain employs TRBV28 and TRBJ2-3, with D perhaps TRBD1 (5 bases). Germline V gene data show CDR1 as MDHEN and CDR2 as SYDVKM. The CDR3 spans 13 residues. CDR3 coding DNA: TGTGCCAGCAGCTTGACCGAGACAGATACGCGGTATTTT. Translating it yields CASSLTETDTRYF. The full variable domain, rest sourced from reference TRBV28 and TRBJ2-3, is DVKVTQSSRYLVKRTGEKVFLECVQDMDHENMFWYRQDPGLGLRLIYFSYDVKMKEKGDIPEGYSVSREKKERFSLILESASTNQTSMYLCASSLTETDTRYFGPGTRLTVL.